A single sample is the source of the 25 T cell receptor beta chains below, sequenced in a study of blood T cells in healthy people across ages. Next came a second PCR, run for roughly 7 to 12 cycles, which used a sample-barcoded 5' primer along with a J-beta primer mix. TCRdb fed the 5' RACE reads into MiXCR, producing one record per CDR3 protein. The data contain about 320,000 distinct CDR3 sequences, around 27% of them singletons. Sequencing input: blood. Receptor source: a woman aged 70 to 79 in good health.

For this clonotype: No conserved phenylalanine or tryptophan is present at the end of the CDR3, so a read error is the likely explanation. This sequence joins TRBV12-3 or TRBV12-4 and TRBJ1-4; D remains ambiguous. The V end was cut by 6 bases, the J end by 5 bases, with 16 bases between. CDR3 length equals 15 residues. The CDR3 DNA reads as TGTGCCAGCAGCAAAAAATCCGGGAGGAATGAAAAACTGTTTTGT. Protein sequence: CASSKKSGRNEKLFC.

This clonotype was seen at least ten times. The chain links TRBV29-1 to TRBJ2-7, with D possibly being TRBD1 (6 bases). The V gene's germline CDR1 is SQVTM and CDR2 ANQGSEA. The CDR3 has 13 residues. Trimming cost V 5 bases and J 1 base, with 12 bases left between them. CDR3 loop: CSVTSGTSYEQYF. The CDR3 coding sequence is TGCAGCGTTACGTCAGGGACATCCTACGAGCAGTACTTC.

V usage is TRBV28 and J usage is TRBJ2-6; no definite D call. Germline V lookup: CDR1 MDHEN, CDR2 SYDVKM. Trimming shortened V by 7 bases and J by 6 bases, and 10 bases separated the two germline ends. There are 13 residues in the CDR3. CDR3 protein: CASTLGAANVLTF. The CDR3 region has the DNA TGTGCCAGCACCTTGGGTGCGGCCAACGTCCTGACTTTC.

The table lists this clonotype with a few counts. The chain combines TRBV7-8 with TRBJ2-1; tentatively, D is TRBD2 (6 bases). The CDR3 is 15 residues long. Trimming left V 5 bases short and J 3 bases short, with 14 bases between. Germline CDR1 reads SGHVS; CDR2 reads FQNEAQ. The DNA for the CDR3 is TGTGCCAGCAGCGCAGGAGTAGCGGACTACAATGAGCAGTTCTTC. It is translated as CASSAGVADYNEQFF.

This sequence joins TRBV2 and TRBJ2-1; no definite D call. Germline-derived CDR1 and CDR2 are SNHLY and FYNNEI. V shed 8 bases and J shed 4 bases, with 6 bases lying between them. The CDR3 spans 11 residues. CDR3 in amino acids: CASDTYNEQFF. In DNA form, the CDR3 reads TGTGCCAGCGACACGTACAATGAGCAGTTCTTC.

The chain's CDR3 is CASSLGTGVTGELFF. In DNA form, the CDR3 reads TGCGCCAGCAGCTTGGGGACAGGGGTCACCGGGGAGCTGTTTTTT. The chain joins TRBV5-1 to TRBJ2-2; TRBD1 matches at 9 bases. Germline CDR1 SGHRS, CDR2 YFSETQ. Trimming at V came to 0 bases and at J to 4 bases, leaving 1 base not matched to a gene. The CDR3 loop spans 15 amino acids.

DNA for the CDR3: TGTGCCAGCAGTTCCCGGGACCGGCCCCCCCTTGAAGCTTTCTTT. Protein product: CASSSRDRPPLEAFF. This chain links TRBV28 with TRBJ1-1; D might be TRBD1 (5 bases). In germline, CDR1 is MDHEN, CDR2 SYDVKM. The ends were cut back, 4 bases at V and 7 bases at J, with 19 bases in the middle. This CDR3 is built from 15 residues.

This clonotype was picked up many times. This chain's CDR3 is CASSQGRRGAGANVLTF. The CDR3 DNA reads TGTGCCAGCAGTCAGGGAAGAAGAGGCGCTGGGGCCAACGTCCTGACTTTC. This chain uses TRBV28 with TRBJ2-6; D is perhaps TRBD1 (5 bases). V was trimmed by 5 bases and J by 2 bases, leaving 16 bases between them. CDR3 length: 17 amino acids. Germline CDR1 and CDR2: MDHEN and SYDVKM.

V and J are TRBV20-1 and TRBJ2-1; D unclear. The CDR3 loop spans 11 amino acids. Deletions cut 5 bases from V and 2 bases from J, with 4 bases between. Germline values: CDR1 DFQATT, CDR2 SNEGSKA (reference sequence). The CDR3 loop reads CSALTYNEQFF. CDR3 in DNA: TGCAGTGCTCTGACCTACAATGAGCAGTTCTTC.

The chain recombines TRBV7-3 with TRBJ2-7; 9 positions match TRBD1. The CDR3 is 14 residues long. The V gene end was trimmed by 5 bases and the J gene end by 4 bases; junction bases not matched to a gene: 6. Germline V gene data show CDR1 as SGHTA and CDR2 as FQGTGA. CDR3 coding DNA: TGTGCCAGCAGCCGGACAGGGGCGGGATACGAGCAGTACTTC. This sequence encodes CASSRTGAGYEQYF.

The V and J genes are TRBV5-1 and TRBJ2-5; perhaps TRBD1 as D (7 bases). The J call may be wrong; the DNA end is better matched by TRBJ2-1. Germline values: CDR1 SGHRS, CDR2 YFSETQ. The CDR3 contains 15 residues. The CDR3 sequence is CASSEGANIPNEQFF. The CDR3 nucleotides read TGCGCCAGCTCGGAGGGGGCGAATATCCCAAATGAGCAGTTCTTC.

J is TRBJ1-1 and V is TRBV6-2 or TRBV6-3; D gene ambiguous. Germline lookup yields CDR1 MNHEY and CDR2 SVGEGT. This CDR3 is 14 amino acids long. Trimming shortened V by 6 bases and J by 3 bases, and 14 bases separated the two germline ends. CDR3 nucleotides: TGTGCCAGCAGGCCCACGGGATCACACACTGAAGCTTTCTTT. Amino acid sequence: CASRPTGSHTEAFF.

This chain connects TRBV3-1 to TRBJ2-3; unclear D gene. This CDR3 is built from 12 residues. CDR1 and CDR2 from the germline V gene are LGHDT and YNNKEL (reference sequence). V lost 4 bases and J lost 2, with 4 bases in between. CDR3 DNA sequence: TGTGCCAGCAGCCTATACACAGATACGCAGTATTTT. This encodes CASSLYTDTQYF.

The chain combines TRBV29-1 with TRBJ1-1, with D perhaps TRBD1 (5 bases). Per germline, CDR1 SQVTM and CDR2 ANQGSEA. The CDR3 sequence is 11 residues long. V was pared by 7 bases and J by 2 bases, with 8 bases between. CDR3 nucleotide sequence: TGCAGCGGGGGGGGAAACACTGAAGCTTTCTTT. Translated, it gives CSGGGNTEAFF.

This rearrangement joins TRBV27 to TRBJ2-1; TRBD2 aligns across 8 bases. Trimming at V came to 3 bases and at J to 6 bases, leaving 7 bases not matched to a gene. CDR3 length: 15 amino acids. The germline V gene encodes CDR1 MNHEY and CDR2 SMNVEV (reference sequence). CDR3 DNA sequence: TGTGCCAGCAGTTTTTTCTCCGGGGGGGGCAATGAGCAGTTCTTC. This encodes CASSFFSGGGNEQFF.

In its sample, this clonotype was seen a few times. This chain links TRBV7-2 with TRBJ1-5, with unresolved D. This CDR3 is built from 11 residues. The V gene's germline CDR1 is SGHTA and CDR2 FQGNSA. V dropped 3 bases and J dropped 9 bases, with 6 bases sitting between them. DNA of the CDR3: TGTGCCAGCAGCTTGTGTCGGCCCCAGCATTTT. It encodes CASSLCRPQHF. The whole variable domain, remainder taken from reference TRBV7-2 and TRBJ1-5, is GAGVSQSPSNKVTEKGKDVELRCDPISGHTALYWYRQSLGQGLEFLIYFQGNSAPDKSGLPSDRFSAERTGGSVSTLTIQRTQQEDSAVYLCASSLCRPQHFGDGTRLSIL.

This clonotype was counted a few times. The chain joins TRBV29-1 to TRBJ2-6; D remains unclear. Between the trimmed V and J ends, which lost 7 bases and 0 bases, there was a span of 4 bases. In germline, CDR1 is SQVTM, CDR2 ANQGSEA. The CDR3 consists of 12 residues. The CDR3 loop is CSALSGANVLTF. CDR3 bases: TGCAGCGCCCTCTCTGGGGCCAACGTCCTGACTTTC.

This clonotype was observed a few times. The chain employs TRBV20-1 and TRBJ2-5; possibly TRBD2 for D (6 bases). V lost 6 bases and J 1 base, leaving 12 bases between the germline ends. The length of the CDR3 is 13 residues. Per germline, CDR1 DFQATT and CDR2 SNEGSKA (reference sequence). DNA for the CDR3: TGCAGTGCATTTAGCGGACCCCAAGAGACCCAGTACTTC. It encodes CSAFSGPQETQYF.

In its sample, this clonotype was seen a few times. J is TRBJ2-5 and V is TRBV20-1, with 8 positions matching TRBD1. The CDR3 is 12 residues long. Per germline, CDR1 DFQATT and CDR2 SNEGSKA (reference sequence). V trimming: 5 bases; J trimming: 5 bases; junction bases outside the gene matches: 4. The CDR3 is CSAQTGGETQYF. Written as DNA, the CDR3 is TGCAGTGCTCAAACAGGGGGGGAGACCCAGTACTTC.

V usage is TRBV18 and J usage is TRBJ1-1; no reliable D call. The V and J ends lost 3 bases and 8 bases respectively, with 13 bases between them. There are 13 residues in the CDR3. CDR1 is KGHSH, CDR2 LQKENI, per germline. The CDR3 reads CASSPSITAEAFF. In DNA form, the CDR3 reads TGTGCCAGCTCACCTTCAATCACGGCCGAAGCTTTCTTT.

The chain employs TRBV27 and TRBJ2-3; perhaps TRBD2 as D (5 bases). This CDR3 has 16 amino acids. V gave up 11 bases and J gave up 4 bases, with 25 bases separating them. CDR1 is MNHEY and CDR2 is SMNVEV in the germline V gene (reference sequence). The CDR3 here is CAVSHGLPSFPDTQYF. The CDR3, as DNA: TGTGCCGTAAGTCACGGACTCCCAAGCTTCCCAGATACGCAGTATTTT.

The chain uses TRBV12-3 or TRBV12-4 and TRBJ2-3; either TRBD1 or TRBD2 may supply D (6 bases each). This CDR3 region has 14 residues. Trimming stripped 8 bases from V and 4 bases from J, with 16 bases between. DNA for the CDR3: TGTGCCAGCTGGTCGTTGGGGGGCCCAGATACGCAGTATTTT. Its translation: CASWSLGGPDTQYF.

The genes are TRBV20-1 and TRBJ1-2; D may be TRBD1 (5 bases). Trimming left V 6 bases short and J 4 bases short, with 18 bases between. Germline V gives CDR1 DFQATT, CDR2 SNEGSKA (reference sequence). The CDR3 has 14 residues. This CDR3 is CSAPPVGQRYGYTF. The DNA of the CDR3 is TGCAGTGCGCCACCCGTAGGACAACGCTATGGCTACACCTTC.

V and J are TRBV12-3 or TRBV12-4 and TRBJ2-5; D gene unclear. The V and J ends lost 5 bases and 5 bases respectively, with 12 bases between them. The CDR3 spans 13 residues. The CDR3 nucleotides read TGTGCCAGCAGTATTAACGGTGGTGAGACCCAGTACTTC. Its protein is CASSINGGETQYF.

The chain joins TRBV7-2 to TRBJ2-5; 9 nucleotides line up with TRBD2. The DNA end lines up better with TRBJ2-1; the J call may be wrong. The CDR3 has 15 residues. Looked up from germline, CDR1 is SGHTA and CDR2 is FQGNSA. The CDR3 DNA is TGTGCCAGCAGCTTAGCTAGCGGGAGCGGTAATGAGCAGTTCTTC. Translated, it gives CASSLASGSGNEQFF.